A selection of T cell receptor beta chains follows, all from one sample in a study of cytomegalovirus exposure and HLA in healthy donors. TCRdb's copy holds only in-frame clones and misses some; the assay was immunoSEQ multiplex PCR. The sample has 200,000 to 250,000 clones, less than 85% seen once. The sample was PBMCs. These receptors were taken from a girl aged 2-10 years in good health and CMV-seronegative. CDR3s include the opening cysteine and the closing phenylalanine or tryptophan. A D gene is named only where the DNA matches it firmly. Clone size is shown for a subset of rows, as once, few, many or a class of expanded clone.

size: .
D: TRBD1
length: 14
V: TRBV19
J: TRBJ1-6
DNA: TGTGCCAGTAGAATCCGGGACAGAGGTTCACCCCTCCACTTT
CDR3: CASRIRDRGSPLHF

size: few
D: .
length: 15
V: TRBV6-5
J: TRBJ1-5
DNA: TGTGCCAGCAGTCAGGTCATCTCGCCCAATCAGCCCCAGCATTTT
CDR3: CASSQVISPNQPQHF

size: .
D: TRBD1
length: 16
V: TRBV6-4
J: TRBJ2-2
DNA: TGTGCCAGCAGTGACAGTGGGACAGGGAACACCGGGGAGCTGTTTTTT
CDR3: CASSDSGTGNTGELFF

size: .
D: TRBD1
length: 13
V: TRBV19
J: TRBJ1-1
DNA: TGTGCCAGTAGTATCGGACAGGGAGATCAGCTTTTCTTT
CDR3: CASSIGQGDQLFF

size: .
D: .
length: 13
V: TRBV13
J: TRBJ2-7
DNA: TGTGCCAGCAGCTTAGGCTTCTCCTACGAGCAGTACTTC
CDR3: CASSLGFSYEQYF

size: .
D: .
length: 18
V: TRBV4-1
J: TRBJ1-3
DNA: TGCGCCAGCAGCCTTCAAGTCCCAACAGGGTCTGCTGGAAACACCATATATTTT
CDR3: CASSLQVPTGSAGNTIYF

size: .
D: TRBD1
length: 15
V: TRBV27
J: TRBJ1-2
DNA: TGTGCCAGCAGTTATCTCCCAGACAGGGTAACTGGCTACACCTTC
CDR3: CASSYLPDRVTGYTF

size: .
D: TRBD1
length: 15
V: TRBV5-1
J: TRBJ2-7
DNA: TGCGCCAGCAGCCACCGAGCGGGACAGGGGTACGAGCAGTACTTC
CDR3: CASSHRAGQGYEQYF

size: .
D: .
length: 13
V: TRBV30
J: TRBJ1-1
DNA: TGTGCCTGGTCCCGAGGGGGGGACACTGAAGCTTTCTTT
CDR3: CAWSRGGDTEAFF

size: .
D: .
length: 13
V: TRBV12-5
J: TRBJ1-1
DNA: TGTGCTAGTGGTTTGGCTACTGGGGTGAGAGGGTTCTTT
CDR3: CASGLATGVRGFF

size: .
D: TRBD2
length: 16
V: TRBV7-2
J: TRBJ2-5
DNA: TGTGCCAGCAGCACGGGGACTAGCGGGATACAAGAGACCCAGTACTTC
CDR3: CASSTGTSGIQETQYF

size: .
D: .
length: 14
V: TRBV2
J: TRBJ1-2
DNA: TGTGCCAGCAGTGAAGCCTTTAATAACTATGGCTACACCTTC
CDR3: CASSEAFNNYGYTF

size: .
D: TRBD1
length: 13
V: TRBV7-9
J: TRBJ1-2
DNA: TGTGCCAGCAGCGCCCGGACAGGGTATGGCTACACCTTC
CDR3: CASSARTGYGYTF

size: .
D: TRBD1
length: 16
V: TRBV4-1
J: TRBJ2-7
DNA: TGCGCCAGCAGCCATGAGGGGGCGCACCTCCTCTACGAGCAGTACTTC
CDR3: CASSHEGAHLLYEQYF

size: .
D: .
length: 13
V: TRBV10-3
J: TRBJ2-7
DNA: TGTGCCATCAGTGACCGACAGGCCTACGAGCAGTACTTC
CDR3: CAISDRQAYEQYF

size: .
D: .
length: 12
V: TRBV18
J: TRBJ2-7
DNA: TGTGCCAGCTCACCTGGAGCGAACGAGCAGTACTTC
CDR3: CASSPGANEQYF

size: .
D: .
length: 14
V: TRBV29-1
J: TRBJ1-2
DNA: TGCAGCGTTGAAGGGGAGGGAAGGATAAATGGCTACACCTTC
CDR3: CSVEGEGRINGYTF

size: .
D: .
length: 15
V: TRBV23-1
J: TRBJ1-1
DNA: TGCGCCAGCAGTCAATCCCGGACAGCAAACACTGAAGCTTTCTTT
CDR3: CASSQSRTANTEAFF

size: few
D: TRBD2
length: 15
V: TRBV6-1
J: TRBJ2-5
DNA: TGTGCCAGCACGACTAGCGGGAGGGCCCAAGAGACCCAGTACTTC
CDR3: CASTTSGRAQETQYF

size: .
D: TRBD1
length: 17
V: TRBV15
J: TRBJ1-5
DNA: TGTGCCACCAGCAGAGATTTGGGACAGGGGTGGGATCAGCCCCAGCATTTT
CDR3: CATSRDLGQGWDQPQHF

size: .
D: .
length: 17
V: TRBV4-1
J: TRBJ2-7
DNA: TGCGCCAGCAGCCAAGTTCGGAGTACAGGGCGACCCTACGAGCAGTACTTC
CDR3: CASSQVRSTGRPYEQYF

size: .
D: .
length: 15
V: TRBV5-1
J: TRBJ2-2
DNA: TGCGCCAGCAGCTTGGAGCCGAAGAACACCGGGGAGCTGTTTTTT
CDR3: CASSLEPKNTGELFF

size: .
D: .
length: 13
V: TRBV11-2
J: TRBJ1-1
DNA: TGTGCCAGCAGCTTCGCAGAGAACACTGAAGCTTTCTTT
CDR3: CASSFAENTEAFF

size: .
D: .
length: 14
V: TRBV5-1
J: TRBJ1-1
DNA: TGCGCCAGCAGCTTGGTCGGGGTGGACACTGAAGCTTTCTTT
CDR3: CASSLVGVDTEAFF

size: .
D: .
length: 15
V: TRBV2
J: TRBJ1-2
DNA: TGTGCCAGCAGTGAAGGCTGGACAGCTGCCTATGGCTACACCTTC
CDR3: CASSEGWTAAYGYTF

size: .
D: TRBD1
length: 13
V: TRBV6-6
J: TRBJ1-2
DNA: TGTGCCAGCAGACTGGGACAGGGTGATGGCTACACCTTC
CDR3: CASRLGQGDGYTF

size: once
D: .
length: 15
V: TRBV14
J: TRBJ2-3
DNA: TGTGCCAGCAGCCAAGAGTGGGGCGCACTAGATACGCAGTATTTT
CDR3: CASSQEWGALDTQYF